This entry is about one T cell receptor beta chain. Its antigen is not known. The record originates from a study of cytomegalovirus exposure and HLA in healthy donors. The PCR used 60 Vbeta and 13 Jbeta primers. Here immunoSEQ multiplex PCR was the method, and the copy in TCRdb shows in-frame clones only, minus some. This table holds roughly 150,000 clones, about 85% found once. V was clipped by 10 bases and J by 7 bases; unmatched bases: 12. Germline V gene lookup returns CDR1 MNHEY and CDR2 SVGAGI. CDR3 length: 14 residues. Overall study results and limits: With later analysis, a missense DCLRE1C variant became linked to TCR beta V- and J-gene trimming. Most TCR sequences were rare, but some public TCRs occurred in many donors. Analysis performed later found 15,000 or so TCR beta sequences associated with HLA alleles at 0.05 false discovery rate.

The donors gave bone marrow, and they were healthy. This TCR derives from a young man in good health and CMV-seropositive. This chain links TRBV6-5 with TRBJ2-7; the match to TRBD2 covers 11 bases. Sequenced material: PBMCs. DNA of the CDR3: TGTGCCACTAGAGAACTAGCGGGAGCGGGTGAGCAGTACTTC. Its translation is CATRELAGAGEQYF.